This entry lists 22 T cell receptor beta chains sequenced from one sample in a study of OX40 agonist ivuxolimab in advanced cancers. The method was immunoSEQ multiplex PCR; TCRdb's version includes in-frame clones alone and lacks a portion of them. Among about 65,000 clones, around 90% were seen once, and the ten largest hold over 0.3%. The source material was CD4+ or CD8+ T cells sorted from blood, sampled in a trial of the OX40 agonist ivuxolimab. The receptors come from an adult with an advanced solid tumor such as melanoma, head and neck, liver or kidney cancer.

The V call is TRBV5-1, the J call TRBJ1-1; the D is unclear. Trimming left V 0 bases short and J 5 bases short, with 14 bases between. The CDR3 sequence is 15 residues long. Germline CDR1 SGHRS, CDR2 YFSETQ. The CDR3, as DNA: TGCGCCAGCAGCTTGGATGGGTCCCTCGGGACTGAAGCTTTCTTT. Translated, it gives CASSLDGSLGTEAFF. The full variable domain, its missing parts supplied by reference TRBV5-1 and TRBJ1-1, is KAGVTQTPRYLIKTRGQQVTLSCSPISGHRSVSWYQQTPGQGLQFLFEYFSETQRNKGNFPGRFSGRQFSNSRSEMNVSTLELGDSALYLCASSLDGSLGTEAFFGQGTRLTVV.

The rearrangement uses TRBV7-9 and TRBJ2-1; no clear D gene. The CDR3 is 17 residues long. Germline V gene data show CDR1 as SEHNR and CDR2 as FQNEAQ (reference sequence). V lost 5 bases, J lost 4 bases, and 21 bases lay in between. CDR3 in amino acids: CASSPPPRISVYNEQFF. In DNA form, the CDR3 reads TGTGCCAGCAGCCCCCCACCCCGAATCTCCGTATACAATGAGCAGTTCTTC.

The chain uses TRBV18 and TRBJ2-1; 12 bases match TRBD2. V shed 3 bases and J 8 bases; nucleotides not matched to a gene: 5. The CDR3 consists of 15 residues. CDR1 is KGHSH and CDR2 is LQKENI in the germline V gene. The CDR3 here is CASSPGLAGFDEQFF. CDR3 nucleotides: TGTGCCAGCTCACCCGGACTAGCGGGGTTCGATGAGCAGTTCTTC. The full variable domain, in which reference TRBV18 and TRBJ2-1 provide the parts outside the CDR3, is NAGVMQNPRHLVRRRGQEARLRCSPMKGHSHVYWYRQLPEEGLKFMVYLQKENIIDESGMPKERFSAEFPKEGPSILRIQQVVRGDSAAYFCASSPGLAGFDEQFFGPGTRLTVL.

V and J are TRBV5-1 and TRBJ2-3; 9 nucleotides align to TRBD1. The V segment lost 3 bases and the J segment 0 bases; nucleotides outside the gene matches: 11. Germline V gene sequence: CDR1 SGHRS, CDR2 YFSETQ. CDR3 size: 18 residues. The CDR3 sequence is CASSYPGVQGASTDTQYF. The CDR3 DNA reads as TGCGCCAGCAGCTACCCGGGGGTACAGGGGGCGAGCACAGATACGCAGTATTTT. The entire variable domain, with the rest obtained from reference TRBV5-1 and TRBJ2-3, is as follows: KAGVTQTPRYLIKTRGQQVTLSCSPISGHRSVSWYQQTPGQGLQFLFEYFSETQRNKGNFPGRFSGRQFSNSRSEMNVSTLELGDSALYLCASSYPGVQGASTDTQYFGPGTRLTVL.

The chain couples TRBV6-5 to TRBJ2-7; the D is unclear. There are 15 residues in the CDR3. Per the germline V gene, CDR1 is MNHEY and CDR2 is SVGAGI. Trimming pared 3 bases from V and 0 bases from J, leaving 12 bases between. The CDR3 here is CASSYSGESSYEQYF. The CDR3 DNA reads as TGTGCCAGCAGTTATTCCGGCGAGAGCTCCTACGAGCAGTACTTC.

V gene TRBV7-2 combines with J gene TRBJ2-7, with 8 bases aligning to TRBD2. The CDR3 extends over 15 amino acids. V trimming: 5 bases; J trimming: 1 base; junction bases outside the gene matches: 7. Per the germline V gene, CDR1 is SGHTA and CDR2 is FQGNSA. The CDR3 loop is CASSLSGGPSYEQYF. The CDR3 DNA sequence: TGTGCCAGCAGCCTAAGCGGGGGTCCTTCCTACGAGCAGTACTTC.

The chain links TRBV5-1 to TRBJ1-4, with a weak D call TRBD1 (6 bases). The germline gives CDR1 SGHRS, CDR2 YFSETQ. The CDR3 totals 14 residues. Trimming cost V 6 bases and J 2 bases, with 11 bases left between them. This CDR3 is CASNPGGTNEKLFF. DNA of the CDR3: TGCGCCAGCAACCCGGGGGGCACTAATGAAAAACTGTTTTTT.

The CDR3 protein is CAIKSDSLQAFF. The CDR3 DNA reads as TGTGCCATCAAATCGGACAGCCTACAAGCTTTCTTT. The V and J genes are TRBV10-3 and TRBJ1-1; maybe TRBD1 (6 bases). There are 12 residues in the CDR3. V dropped 7 bases and J dropped 9 bases, with 15 bases sitting between them. Germline CDR1 ENHRY, CDR2 SYGVKD.

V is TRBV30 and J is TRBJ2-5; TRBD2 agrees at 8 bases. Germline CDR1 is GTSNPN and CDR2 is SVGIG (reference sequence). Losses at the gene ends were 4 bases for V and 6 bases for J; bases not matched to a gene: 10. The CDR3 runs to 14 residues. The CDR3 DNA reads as TGTGCCTGGACCTCGGGGGGGGGTGTCCAGACCCAGTACTTC. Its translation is CAWTSGGGVQTQYF.

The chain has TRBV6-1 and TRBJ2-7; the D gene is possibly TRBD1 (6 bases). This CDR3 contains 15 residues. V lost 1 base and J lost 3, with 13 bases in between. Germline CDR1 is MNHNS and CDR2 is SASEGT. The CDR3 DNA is TGTGCCAGCAGTGAAGAGGTGGGGGCCGTCTACGAGCAGTACTTC. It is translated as CASSEEVGAVYEQYF.

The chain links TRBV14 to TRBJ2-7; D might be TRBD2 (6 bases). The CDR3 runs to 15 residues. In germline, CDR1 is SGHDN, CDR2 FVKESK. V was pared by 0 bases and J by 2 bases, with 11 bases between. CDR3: CASSQDTRGTYEQYF. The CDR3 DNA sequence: TGTGCCAGCAGCCAAGATACCCGGGGGACCTACGAGCAGTACTTC.

The CDR3 is CASSNCKNYRAATNEKLFF. In nucleotides, the CDR3 is TGTGCCAGCAGCAATTGTAAGAATTACCGCGCTGCAACTAATGAAAAACTGTTTTTT. The chain employs TRBV21-1 and TRBJ1-4. TRBV21-1 is deemed a pseudogene. This CDR3 spans 19 amino acids.

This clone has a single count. The CDR3 region is CASSYRAGDEQYF. The CDR3 DNA follows: TGTGCCAGCAGCTACAGGGCGGGGGACGAGCAGTACTTC. This chain links TRBV7-2 with TRBJ2-7; weak D call: TRBD2 (7 bases). Trimming took 4 bases from V and 5 from J, leaving 12 bases between them. The CDR3 length is 13 residues. In germline, CDR1 is SGHTA, CDR2 FQGNSA.

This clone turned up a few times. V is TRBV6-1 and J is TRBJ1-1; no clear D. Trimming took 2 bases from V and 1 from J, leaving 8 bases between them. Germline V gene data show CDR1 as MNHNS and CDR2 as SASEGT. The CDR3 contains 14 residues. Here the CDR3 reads CASSEKQSNTEAFF. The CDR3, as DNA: TGTGCCAGCAGTGAAAAGCAGTCGAACACTGAAGCTTTCTTT.

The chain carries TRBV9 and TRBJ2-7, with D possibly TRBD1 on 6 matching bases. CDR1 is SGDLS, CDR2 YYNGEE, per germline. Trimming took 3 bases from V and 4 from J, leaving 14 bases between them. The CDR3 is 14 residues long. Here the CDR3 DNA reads TGTGCCAGCAGCGGTGGGACAAGTGTTTACGAGCAGTACTTC. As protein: CASSGGTSVYEQYF.

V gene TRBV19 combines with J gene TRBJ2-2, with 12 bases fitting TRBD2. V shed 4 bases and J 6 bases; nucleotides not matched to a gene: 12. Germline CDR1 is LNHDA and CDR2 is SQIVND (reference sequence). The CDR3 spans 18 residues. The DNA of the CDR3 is TGTGCCAGTAGTAGGGCTAGCGGGGGGGCCGTCGGGGCCGGGGAGCTGTTTTTT. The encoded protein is CASSRASGGAVGAGELFF.

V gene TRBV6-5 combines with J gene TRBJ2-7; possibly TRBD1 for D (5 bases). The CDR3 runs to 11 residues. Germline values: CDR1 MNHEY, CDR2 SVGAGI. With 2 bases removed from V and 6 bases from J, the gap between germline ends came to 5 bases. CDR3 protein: CASSYQGEQYF. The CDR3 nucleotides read TGTGCCAGCAGTTACCAGGGCGAGCAGTACTTC.

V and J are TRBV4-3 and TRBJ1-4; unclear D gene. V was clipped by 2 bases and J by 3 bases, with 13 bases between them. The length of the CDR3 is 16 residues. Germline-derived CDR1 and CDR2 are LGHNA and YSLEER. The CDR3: CASSQRPAEANEKLFF. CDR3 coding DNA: TGCGCCAGCAGCCAAAGGCCCGCGGAAGCTAATGAAAAACTGTTTTTT.

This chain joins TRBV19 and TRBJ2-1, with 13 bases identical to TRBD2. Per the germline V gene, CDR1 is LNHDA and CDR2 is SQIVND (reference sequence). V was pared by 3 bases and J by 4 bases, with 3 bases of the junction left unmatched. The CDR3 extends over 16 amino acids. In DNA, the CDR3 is TGTGCCAGTAGTATCAGACTAGCGGGGGGATACAATGAGCAGTTCTTC. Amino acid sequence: CASSIRLAGGYNEQFF.

CDR3 sequence: CASSLQGGSDQPQHF. For the CDR3, the DNA is TGCGCCAGCAGCCTACAGGGCGGGTCCGATCAGCCCCAGCATTTT. This chain links TRBV4-3 with TRBJ1-5; perhaps TRBD1 as D (6 bases). Trimming stripped 4 bases from V and 5 bases from J, with 15 bases between. Germline loops: CDR1 LGHNA, CDR2 YSLEER. This CDR3 has 15 amino acids.

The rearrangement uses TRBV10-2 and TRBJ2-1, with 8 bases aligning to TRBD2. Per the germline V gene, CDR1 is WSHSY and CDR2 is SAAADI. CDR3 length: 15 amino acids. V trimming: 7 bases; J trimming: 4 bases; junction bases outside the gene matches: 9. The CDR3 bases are TGCGCCAGCATCCTAAGCGGGGGCCATTACAATGAGCAGTTCTTC. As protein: CASILSGGHYNEQFF.

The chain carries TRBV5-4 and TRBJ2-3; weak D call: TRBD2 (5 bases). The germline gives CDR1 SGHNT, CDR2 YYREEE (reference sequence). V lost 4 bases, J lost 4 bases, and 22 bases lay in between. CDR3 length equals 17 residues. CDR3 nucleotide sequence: TGTGCCAGCAGCCCCGGACTCCGCTCAGCCGACCCAGATACGCAGTATTTT. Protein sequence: CASSPGLRSADPDTQYF.